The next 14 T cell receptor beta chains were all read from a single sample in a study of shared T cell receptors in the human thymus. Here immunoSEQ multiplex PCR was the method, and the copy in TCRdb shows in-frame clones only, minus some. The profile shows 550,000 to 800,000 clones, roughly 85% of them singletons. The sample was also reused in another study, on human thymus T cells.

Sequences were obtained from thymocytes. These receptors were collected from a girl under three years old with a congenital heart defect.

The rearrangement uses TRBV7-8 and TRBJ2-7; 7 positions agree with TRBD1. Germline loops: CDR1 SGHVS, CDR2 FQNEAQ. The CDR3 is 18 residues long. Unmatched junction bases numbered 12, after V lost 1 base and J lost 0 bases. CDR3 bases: TGTGCCAGCAGCTTAGGATCAGTCGGGACAGCCGACTCCTACGAGCAGTACTTC. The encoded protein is CASSLGSVGTADSYEQYF.

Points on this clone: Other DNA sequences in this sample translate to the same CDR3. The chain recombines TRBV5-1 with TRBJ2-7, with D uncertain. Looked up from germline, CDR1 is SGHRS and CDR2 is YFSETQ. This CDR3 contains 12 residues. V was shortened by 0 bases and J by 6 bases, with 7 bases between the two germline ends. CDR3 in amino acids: CASSLGAGEQYF. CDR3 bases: TGCGCCAGCAGCTTGGGAGCCGGCGAGCAGTACTTC.

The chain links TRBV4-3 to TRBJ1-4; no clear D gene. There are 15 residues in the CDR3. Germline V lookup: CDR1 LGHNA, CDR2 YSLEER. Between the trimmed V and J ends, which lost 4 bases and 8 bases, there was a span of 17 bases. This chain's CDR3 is CASSLIRGYEEKLFF. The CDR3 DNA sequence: TGCGCCAGCAGCCTGATTCGGGGTTACGAGGAAAAACTGTTTTTT.

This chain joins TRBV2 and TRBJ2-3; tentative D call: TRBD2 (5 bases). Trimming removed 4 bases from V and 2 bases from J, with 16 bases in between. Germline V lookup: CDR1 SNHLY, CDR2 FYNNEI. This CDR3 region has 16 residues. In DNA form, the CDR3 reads TGTGCCAGCAGTGGGAGGTGCCGGGATATCACAGATACGCAGTATTTT. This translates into CASSGRCRDITDTQYF.

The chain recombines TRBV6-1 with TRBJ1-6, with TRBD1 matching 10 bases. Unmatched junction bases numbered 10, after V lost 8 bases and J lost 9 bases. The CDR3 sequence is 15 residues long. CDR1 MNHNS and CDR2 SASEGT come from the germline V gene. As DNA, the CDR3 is TGTGCCAGCGGGGATACCGGGACAGGGGCTTCACCCCTCCACTTT. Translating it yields CASGDTGTGASPLHF.

The CDR3 sequence is CAISESTGNQPQHF. The CDR3 DNA follows: TGTGCCATCAGTGAGTCGACAGGCAATCAGCCCCAGCATTTT. The rearrangement uses TRBV10-3 and TRBJ1-5, with a weak D call TRBD1 (5 bases). V lost 0 bases and J lost 2, with 5 bases in between. This CDR3 has 14 amino acids. Germline V gives CDR1 ENHRY, CDR2 SYGVKD.

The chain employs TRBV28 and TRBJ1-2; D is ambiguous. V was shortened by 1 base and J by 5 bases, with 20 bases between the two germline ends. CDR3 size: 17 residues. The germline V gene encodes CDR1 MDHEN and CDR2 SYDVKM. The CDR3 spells CASSLSHLWTGPYGYTF. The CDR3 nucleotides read TGTGCCAGCAGTTTATCCCACCTATGGACTGGTCCTTATGGCTACACCTTC.

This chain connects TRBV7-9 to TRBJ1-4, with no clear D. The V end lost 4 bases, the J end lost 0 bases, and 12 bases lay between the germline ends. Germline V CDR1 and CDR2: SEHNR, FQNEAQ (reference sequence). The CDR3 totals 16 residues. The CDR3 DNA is TGTGCCAGCAGCTCCAGAAAATTTGCAACTAATGAAAAACTGTTTTTT. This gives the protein CASSSRKFATNEKLFF.

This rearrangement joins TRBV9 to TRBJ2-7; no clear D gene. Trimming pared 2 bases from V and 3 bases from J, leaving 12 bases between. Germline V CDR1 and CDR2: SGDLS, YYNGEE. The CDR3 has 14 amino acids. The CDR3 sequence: CASSVLALLYEQYF. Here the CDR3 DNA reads TGTGCCAGCAGCGTTTTAGCCCTCCTCTACGAGCAGTACTTC.

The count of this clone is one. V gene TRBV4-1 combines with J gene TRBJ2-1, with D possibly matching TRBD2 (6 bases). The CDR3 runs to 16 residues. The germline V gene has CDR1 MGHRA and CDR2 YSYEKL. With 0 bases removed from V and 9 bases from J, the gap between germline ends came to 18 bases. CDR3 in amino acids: CASSQDSREVQGEQFF. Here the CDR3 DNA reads TGCGCCAGCAGCCAAGACTCCAGGGAGGTTCAGGGTGAGCAGTTCTTC.

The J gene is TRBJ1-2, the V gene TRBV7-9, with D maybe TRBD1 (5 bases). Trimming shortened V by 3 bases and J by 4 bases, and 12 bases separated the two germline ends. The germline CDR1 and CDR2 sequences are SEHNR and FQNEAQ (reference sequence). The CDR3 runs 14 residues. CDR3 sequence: CASSLTVGAYGYTF. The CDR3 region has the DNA TGTGCCAGCAGCTTGACGGTTGGGGCCTATGGCTACACCTTC. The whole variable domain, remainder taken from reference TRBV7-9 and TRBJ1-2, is DTGVSQNPRHKITKRGQNVTFRCDPISEHNRLYWYRQTLGQGPEFLTYFQNEAQLEKSRLLSDRFSAERPKGSFSTLEIQRTEQGDSAMYLCASSLTVGAYGYTFGSGTRLTVV.

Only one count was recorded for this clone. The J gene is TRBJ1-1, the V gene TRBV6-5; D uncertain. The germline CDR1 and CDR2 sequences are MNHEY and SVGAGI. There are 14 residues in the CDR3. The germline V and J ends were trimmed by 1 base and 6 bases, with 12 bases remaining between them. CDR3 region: CASSYLMCGPEAFF. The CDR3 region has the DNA TGTGCCAGCAGTTACTTAATGTGTGGCCCTGAAGCTTTCTTT.

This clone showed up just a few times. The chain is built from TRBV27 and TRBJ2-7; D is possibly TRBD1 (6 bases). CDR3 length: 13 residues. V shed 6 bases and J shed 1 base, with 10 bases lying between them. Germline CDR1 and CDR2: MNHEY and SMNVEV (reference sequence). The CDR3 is CASRRTASYEQYF. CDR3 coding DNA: TGTGCCAGCAGAAGGACAGCTTCCTACGAGCAGTACTTC.

The CDR3 region is CASTKTSGGDIQYF. The CDR3 DNA follows: TGCGCCAGCACAAAGACTAGCGGTGGCGACATTCAGTACTTC. The chain carries TRBV10-2 and TRBJ2-4; 9 positions match TRBD2. V shed 7 bases, J shed 8 bases, and the junction held 9 bases outside the gene matches. CDR1 WSHSY and CDR2 SAAADI come from the germline V gene. This CDR3 comprises 14 residues.